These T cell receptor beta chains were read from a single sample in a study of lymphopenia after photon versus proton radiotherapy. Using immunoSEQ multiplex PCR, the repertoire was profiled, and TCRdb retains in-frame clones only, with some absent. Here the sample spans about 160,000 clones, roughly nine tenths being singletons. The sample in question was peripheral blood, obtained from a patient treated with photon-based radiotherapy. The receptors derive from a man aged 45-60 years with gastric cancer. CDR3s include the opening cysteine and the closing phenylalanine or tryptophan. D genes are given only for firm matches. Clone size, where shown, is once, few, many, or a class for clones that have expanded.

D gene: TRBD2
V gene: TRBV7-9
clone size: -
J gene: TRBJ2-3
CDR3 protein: CASSLGTSGSADTQYF
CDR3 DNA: TGTGCCAGCAGCTTGGGGACTAGCGGGAGCGCAGATACGCAGTATTTT

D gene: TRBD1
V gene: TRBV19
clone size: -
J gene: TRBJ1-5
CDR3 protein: CASSVTGDGQPQHF
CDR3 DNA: TGTGCCAGTAGCGTGACAGGGGACGGTCAGCCCCAGCATTTT

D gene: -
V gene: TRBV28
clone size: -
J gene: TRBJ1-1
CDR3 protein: CASSLFTGFGEAFF
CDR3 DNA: TGTGCCAGCAGCTTATTCACAGGGTTTGGTGAAGCTTTCTTT

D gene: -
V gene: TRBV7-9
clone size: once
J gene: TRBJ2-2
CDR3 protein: CASNPGELFF
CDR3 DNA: TGTGCCAGCAACCCCGGGGAGCTGTTTTTT

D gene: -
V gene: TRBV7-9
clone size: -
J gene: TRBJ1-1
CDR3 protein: CASEGSNTEAFF
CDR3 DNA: TGTGCCAGCGAAGGTTCGAACACTGAAGCTTTCTTT

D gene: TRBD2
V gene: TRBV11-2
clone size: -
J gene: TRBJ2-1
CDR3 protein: CASSSGLAGANEQFF
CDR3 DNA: TGTGCCAGCAGCTCTGGACTAGCGGGAGCCAATGAGCAGTTCTTC

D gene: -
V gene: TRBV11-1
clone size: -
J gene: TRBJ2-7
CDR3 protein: CASSLSSAGNYEQYF
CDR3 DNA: TGTGCCAGCAGTCTATCTTCCGCGGGCAACTACGAGCAGTACTTC

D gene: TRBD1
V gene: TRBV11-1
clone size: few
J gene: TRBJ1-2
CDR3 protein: CASSLQGARGYTF
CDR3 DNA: TGTGCCAGCAGCTTGCAGGGGGCTAGAGGCTACACCTTC

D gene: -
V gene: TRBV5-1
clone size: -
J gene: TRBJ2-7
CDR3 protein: CASSPTTTYEQYF
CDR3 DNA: TGCGCCAGCAGCCCGACTACCACCTACGAGCAGTACTTC

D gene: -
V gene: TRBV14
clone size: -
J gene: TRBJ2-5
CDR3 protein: CASSHVSSKTQYF
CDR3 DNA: TGTGCCAGCAGCCACGTATCTAGCAAGACCCAGTACTTC

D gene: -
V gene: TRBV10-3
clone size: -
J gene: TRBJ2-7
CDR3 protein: CAISEPGERSYEQYF
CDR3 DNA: TGTGCCATCAGTGAGCCCGGGGAACGCTCCTACGAGCAGTACTTC

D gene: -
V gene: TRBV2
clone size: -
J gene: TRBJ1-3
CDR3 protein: CATSRQGQGNTIYF
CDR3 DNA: TGTGCCACCTCAAGGCAGGGGCAAGGAAACACCATATATTTT

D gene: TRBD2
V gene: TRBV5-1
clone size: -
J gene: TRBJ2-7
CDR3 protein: CASSRDYRYEQYF
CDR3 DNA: TGCGCCAGCAGCAGGGACTACCGCTACGAGCAGTACTTC

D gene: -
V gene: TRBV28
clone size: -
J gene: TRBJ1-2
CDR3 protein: CASSSPQGNYGYTF
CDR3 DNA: TGTGCCAGCAGTTCTCCACAGGGCAACTATGGCTACACCTTC

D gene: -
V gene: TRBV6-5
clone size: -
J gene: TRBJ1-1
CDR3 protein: CASSYSTRPPNTEAFF
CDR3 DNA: TGTGCCAGCAGTTACTCGACCCGGCCCCCGAACACTGAAGCTTTCTTT

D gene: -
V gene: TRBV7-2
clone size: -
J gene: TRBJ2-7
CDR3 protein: CASSLGGTSYEQYF
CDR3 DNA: TGTGCCAGCAGCTTGGGCGGGACGTCCTACGAGCAGTACTTC

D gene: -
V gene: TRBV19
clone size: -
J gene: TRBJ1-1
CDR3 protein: CASSGRATEAFF
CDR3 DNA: TGTGCCAGTAGTGGAAGAGCCACTGAAGCTTTCTTT

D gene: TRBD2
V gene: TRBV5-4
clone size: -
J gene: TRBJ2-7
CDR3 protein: CASRTRLAGAYEQYF
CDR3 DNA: TGTGCCAGCAGAACCAGACTAGCGGGAGCCTACGAGCAGTACTTC

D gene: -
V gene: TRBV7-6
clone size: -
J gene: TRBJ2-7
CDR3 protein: CASSLNEVAEEPGYEQYF
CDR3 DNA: TGTGCCAGCAGCTTAAATGAAGTAGCGGAAGAACCAGGCTACGAGCAGTACTTC

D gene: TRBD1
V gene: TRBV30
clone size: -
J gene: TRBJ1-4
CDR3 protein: CAWGTGGSNEKLFF
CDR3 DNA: TGTGCCTGGGGAACAGGGGGATCTAATGAAAAACTGTTTTTT

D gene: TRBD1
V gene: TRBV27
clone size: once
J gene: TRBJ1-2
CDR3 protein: CASTGGGGYTF
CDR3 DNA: TGTGCCAGCACAGGGGGCGGTGGCTACACCTTC

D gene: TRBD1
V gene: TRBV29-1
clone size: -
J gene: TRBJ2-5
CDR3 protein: CSVLTGEETQYF
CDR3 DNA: TGCAGCGTCCTAACAGGGGAAGAGACCCAGTACTTC

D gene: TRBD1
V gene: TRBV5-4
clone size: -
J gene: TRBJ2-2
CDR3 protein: CASSWGQGSTGELFF
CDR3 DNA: TGTGCCAGCAGCTGGGGACAGGGGAGTACCGGGGAGCTGTTTTTT

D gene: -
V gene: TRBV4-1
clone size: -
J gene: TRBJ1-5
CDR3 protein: CASSQDGLPNQPQHF
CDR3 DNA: TGCGCCAGCAGCCAAGATGGGTTGCCGAATCAGCCCCAGCATTTT

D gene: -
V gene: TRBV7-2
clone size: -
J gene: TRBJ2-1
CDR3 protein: CASSLDYRGNEQFF
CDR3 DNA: TGTGCCAGCAGCTTAGACTATCGGGGGAATGAGCAGTTCTTC

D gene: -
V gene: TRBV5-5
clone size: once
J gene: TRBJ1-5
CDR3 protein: CASTSAGDRGNQPQHF
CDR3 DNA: TGTGCCAGCACCTCCGCCGGGGACCGGGGCAATCAGCCCCAGCATTTT

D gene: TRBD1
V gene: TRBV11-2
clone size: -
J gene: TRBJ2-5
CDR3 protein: CASSSTHRGPRKTQYF
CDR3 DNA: TGTGCCAGCAGTTCCACCCACAGGGGGCCGAGAAAGACCCAGTACTTC

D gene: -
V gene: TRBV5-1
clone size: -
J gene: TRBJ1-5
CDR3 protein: CASSWQEGQPQHF
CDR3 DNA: TGCGCCAGCAGCTGGCAGGAGGGTCAGCCCCAGCATTTT

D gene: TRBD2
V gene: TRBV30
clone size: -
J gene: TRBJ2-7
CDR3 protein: CAWTPSGSLYEQYF
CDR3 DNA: TGTGCCTGGACCCCTAGCGGGAGTCTATACGAGCAGTACTTC

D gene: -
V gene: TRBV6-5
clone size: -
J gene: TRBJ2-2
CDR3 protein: CASSADRSNTGELFF
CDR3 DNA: TGTGCCAGCAGCGCAGACAGGTCGAACACCGGGGAGCTGTTTTTT

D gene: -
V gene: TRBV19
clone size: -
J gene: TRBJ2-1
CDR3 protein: CATRPGYFGVNEQFF
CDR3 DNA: TGTGCCACCAGACCCGGTTACTTCGGCGTTAATGAGCAGTTCTTC

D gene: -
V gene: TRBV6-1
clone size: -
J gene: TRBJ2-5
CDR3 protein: CASSEQGYETQYF
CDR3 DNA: TGTGCCAGCAGTGAGCAGGGATATGAGACCCAGTACTTC

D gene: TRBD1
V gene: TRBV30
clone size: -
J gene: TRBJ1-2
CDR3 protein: CAWSEGTGGGYTF
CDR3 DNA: TGTGCCTGGAGTGAAGGGACAGGGGGTGGCTACACCTTC